The 5 T cell receptor beta chains below come from one sample, sequenced in a study of CD8 T cells in ankylosing spondylitis. TCRdb used MiXCR to reprocess the 5' RACE reads, holding one entry per CDR3 protein. The sample contains some 350,000 distinct CDR3 sequences, approximately 15% of which appear only once. The sequencing input was blood, either unsorted or a sorted T cell fraction (not recorded which). These receptors were taken from a male donor with ankylosing spondylitis or in good health (not recorded which).

This clonotype was counted between two and nine times. The chain employs TRBV5-6 and TRBJ2-1, with TRBD1 matching 9 bases. The CDR3 is 17 amino acids. Trimming took 4 bases from V and 3 from J; bases not matched to a gene: 11. Germline values: CDR1 SGHDT, CDR2 YYEEEE. For the CDR3, the DNA is TGTGCCAGCAGCGGAATTTCAGGACAGGGGAACTACAATGAGCAGTTCTTC. Its protein product is CASSGISGQGNYNEQFF.

The table lists this clonotype with a few counts. The chain employs TRBV7-9 and TRBJ2-1; no reliable D call. This CDR3 is built from 15 residues. V was clipped by 1 base and J by 6 bases, with 13 bases between them. The V gene's germline CDR1 is SEHNR and CDR2 FQNEAQ (reference sequence). CDR3 nucleotides: TGTGCCAGCAGCTTAGGGGTTGGTAGAGGCAATGAGCAGTTCTTC. Its protein product is CASSLGVGRGNEQFF.

This clonotype was recorded a few times. The chain combines TRBV5-1 with TRBJ1-4; D gene uncertain. Deletions cut 4 bases from V and 6 bases from J, with 13 bases between. This CDR3 is built from 14 residues. Looked up from germline, CDR1 is SGHRS and CDR2 is YFSETQ. The DNA of the CDR3 is TGCGCCAGCAGCCCTAACGCGGAGGATGAAAAACTGTTTTTT. Translating it yields CASSPNAEDEKLFF.

Many counts were recorded for this clonotype. The rearrangement uses TRBV27 and TRBJ1-5; D call uncertain. V lost 3 bases and J 1 base, leaving 1 base between the germline ends. The CDR3 has 12 amino acids. Germline loops: CDR1 MNHEY, CDR2 SMNVEV (reference sequence). For the CDR3, the DNA is TGTGCCAGCAGTTTCAGCAATCAGCCCCAGCATTTT. Translating gives CASSFSNQPQHF.

The chain uses TRBV6-5 and TRBJ2-4; D tentatively reads TRBD1 or TRBD2 (5 bases each). Looked up from germline, CDR1 is MNHEY and CDR2 is SVGAGI. This CDR3 contains 15 residues. V lost 5 bases to trimming and J lost 5 bases, with 16 bases between them. DNA of the CDR3: TGTGCCAGCAGTCTAACTCGAGGGGTCCAAAACATTCAGTACTTC. It specifies CASSLTRGVQNIQYF.